This is a list of T cell receptor beta chains from one sample in a study of blood T cell repertoires in COVID-19. Sequencing used immunoSEQ multiplex PCR; TCRdb keeps in-frame clones, though not all of them. The sample lists some 120,000 clones, around nine tenths occurring once. The specimen sequenced was peripheral blood. Receptors originate from a woman in her fifties or sixties with acute or convalescent COVID-19. Both conserved end residues are part of each CDR3. A D gene is named only where the DNA matches it firmly. The size of a clone is reported for some rows only, either as once, few or many, or as a class for expanded clones.

abundance: NA
j_gene: TRBJ1-6
v_gene: TRBV6-5
d_gene: NA
CDR3aa: CASSLSGTSDSPLHF
CDR3nt: TGTGCCAGCAGTCTATCCGGGACATCTGATTCACCCCTCCACTTT

abundance: NA
j_gene: TRBJ2-7
v_gene: TRBV6-5
d_gene: TRBD2
CDR3aa: CASSYQTSGSYEQYF
CDR3nt: TGTGCCAGCAGTTACCAGACTAGCGGAAGCTACGAGCAGTACTTC

abundance: few
j_gene: TRBJ1-3
v_gene: TRBV5-8
d_gene: NA
CDR3aa: CASSLELYRSSGNTIYF
CDR3nt: TGTGCCAGCAGCTTGGAGTTGTACAGAAGCTCTGGAAACACCATATATTTT

abundance: NA
j_gene: TRBJ2-1
v_gene: TRBV5-1
d_gene: TRBD1
CDR3aa: CASSLGDRDYNEQFF
CDR3nt: TGCGCCAGCAGCTTGGGGGACAGAGACTACAATGAGCAGTTCTTC

abundance: NA
j_gene: TRBJ2-5
v_gene: TRBV2
d_gene: NA
CDR3aa: CASSNLRETQYF
CDR3nt: TGTGCCAGCAGCAACTTACGGGAGACCCAGTACTTC

abundance: NA
j_gene: TRBJ2-5
v_gene: TRBV5-1
d_gene: NA
CDR3aa: CASSLATLQETQYF
CDR3nt: TGCGCCAGCAGCTTGGCTACCCTCCAAGAGACCCAGTACTTC

abundance: NA
j_gene: TRBJ1-1
v_gene: TRBV10-3
d_gene: NA
CDR3aa: CAISESLTEAFF
CDR3nt: TGTGCCATCAGTGAGTCCTTAACTGAAGCTTTCTTT

abundance: NA
j_gene: TRBJ2-3
v_gene: TRBV11-3
d_gene: TRBD2
CDR3aa: CASSLAGTITDTQYF
CDR3nt: TGTGCCAGCAGCTTAGCGGGGACTATCACAGATACGCAGTATTTT

abundance: NA
j_gene: TRBJ1-1
v_gene: TRBV18
d_gene: TRBD1
CDR3aa: CASSQGADTEAFF
CDR3nt: TGTGCCAGCTCTCAGGGGGCTGACACTGAAGCTTTCTTT

abundance: NA
j_gene: TRBJ2-7
v_gene: TRBV9
d_gene: TRBD2
CDR3aa: CASSVGLMRASGSNEQYF
CDR3nt: TGTGCCAGCAGCGTAGGACTAATGAGGGCTAGCGGGAGCAACGAGCAGTACTTC

abundance: NA
j_gene: TRBJ2-1
v_gene: TRBV18
d_gene: TRBD2
CDR3aa: CASSPPSGGKGNNEQFF
CDR3nt: TGTGCCAGCTCACCACCGAGCGGGGGGAAAGGGAACAATGAGCAGTTCTTC

abundance: NA
j_gene: TRBJ2-5
v_gene: TRBV7-9
d_gene: NA
CDR3aa: CASSLGTGREETQYF
CDR3nt: TGTGCCAGCAGCTTAGGAACAGGGAGGGAAGAGACCCAGTACTTC

abundance: NA
j_gene: TRBJ2-7
v_gene: TRBV4-1
d_gene: NA
CDR3aa: CASSQGGWGQGYEQYF
CDR3nt: TGCGCCAGCAGCCAGGGTGGTTGGGGTCAGGGCTACGAGCAGTACTTC

abundance: once
j_gene: TRBJ2-7
v_gene: TRBV14
d_gene: NA
CDR3aa: CASSHRNLGYEQYF
CDR3nt: TGTGCCAGCAGCCATAGAAATCTCGGCTACGAGCAGTACTTC

abundance: NA
j_gene: TRBJ2-5
v_gene: TRBV12-3/TRBV12-4
d_gene: NA
CDR3aa: CASSRRETQYF
CDR3nt: TGTGCCAGCAGTCGGAGGGAGACCCAGTACTTC

abundance: NA
j_gene: TRBJ1-2
v_gene: TRBV19
d_gene: NA
CDR3aa: CASTPTAINYGYTF
CDR3nt: TGTGCCAGTACCCCGACAGCGATTAACTATGGCTACACCTTC

abundance: NA
j_gene: TRBJ1-2
v_gene: TRBV23-1
d_gene: NA
CDR3aa: CASSPPSGTGYGYTF
CDR3nt: TGCGCCAGCAGTCCCCCCTCCGGAACAGGCTATGGCTACACCTTC

abundance: once
j_gene: TRBJ2-3
v_gene: TRBV18
d_gene: NA
CDR3aa: CASSPPITGEADTQYF
CDR3nt: TGTGCCAGCTCACCACCGATAACAGGGGAGGCAGATACGCAGTATTTT

abundance: NA
j_gene: TRBJ1-2
v_gene: TRBV7-8
d_gene: TRBD1
CDR3aa: CASSSDRTNYGYTF
CDR3nt: TGTGCCAGCAGCTCGGACAGGACCAACTATGGCTACACCTTC

abundance: NA
j_gene: TRBJ1-2
v_gene: TRBV11-2
d_gene: NA
CDR3aa: CASSLDLGLEYGYTF
CDR3nt: TGTGCCAGCAGCTTAGATCTGGGGCTTGAGTATGGCTACACCTTC

abundance: NA
j_gene: TRBJ1-3
v_gene: TRBV6-6
d_gene: TRBD1
CDR3aa: CASSRDREFGNTIYF
CDR3nt: TGTGCCAGCAGCCGGGACAGGGAATTTGGAAACACCATATATTTT

abundance: NA
j_gene: TRBJ1-1
v_gene: TRBV30
d_gene: TRBD1
CDR3aa: CAWGGQGGWMNTEAFF
CDR3nt: TGTGCCTGGGGGGGACAGGGGGGATGGATGAACACTGAAGCTTTCTTT

abundance: once
j_gene: TRBJ2-1
v_gene: TRBV7-6
d_gene: TRBD1
CDR3aa: CASSPNADRGDFYNEQFF
CDR3nt: TGTGCCAGCAGCCCTAACGCGGACAGGGGGGACTTCTACAATGAGCAGTTCTTC